The 6 T cell receptor beta chains reported below all come from one sample, sequenced in a study of radiotherapy plus CTLA-4 blockade in lung cancer. Profiling relied on immunoSEQ multiplex PCR, and the TCRdb table lists in-frame clones only, not all of them. The sample holds 80,000 to 100,000 clones, approximately 78% seen once. Sequenced here: peripheral blood, sampled from a patient treated with radiotherapy plus ipilimumab. The origin of the receptors is a human donor with non-small cell lung cancer who had a partial response to radiotherapy plus ipilimumab.

This chain uses TRBV9 with TRBJ2-2; D is possibly TRBD1 (9 bases). This CDR3 is 17 amino acids long. V was cut by 3 bases and J by 1 base, with 16 bases left in between. Germline V lookup: CDR1 SGDLS, CDR2 YYNGEE. CDR3: CASSAGRGQGNTGELFF. CDR3 DNA: TGTGCCAGCAGCGCCGGGAGGGGACAGGGGAACACCGGGGAGCTGTTTTTT.

The rearrangement links TRBV28 to TRBJ1-2, with 10 nucleotides matching TRBD1. The CDR3 loop spans 14 amino acids. V lost 5 bases to trimming and J lost 7 bases; unmatched junction nucleotides: 7. Looked up from germline, CDR1 is MDHEN and CDR2 is SYDVKM. The CDR3 is CASSQRQGASGYTF. CDR3 nucleotides: TGTGCCAGCAGTCAGAGACAGGGGGCGAGTGGCTACACCTTC.

This chain uses TRBV11-2 with TRBJ2-5; the D gene is possibly TRBD1 (5 bases). This CDR3 region has 15 residues. The ends were cut back, 5 bases at V and 5 bases at J, with 18 bases in the middle. CDR1 is SGHAT, CDR2 FQNNGV, per germline. The CDR3 DNA reads TGTGCCAGCAGCCCTACCAGGGCTCGTGGGGAGACCCAGTACTTC. Encoded protein: CASSPTRARGETQYF. The complete variable domain, with remaining parts taken from reference TRBV11-2 and TRBJ2-5, reads EAGVAQSPRYKIIEKRQSVAFWCNPISGHATLYWYQQILGQGPKLLIQFQNNGVVDDSQLPKDRFSAERLKGVDSTLKIQPAKLEDSAVYLCASSPTRARGETQYFGPGTRLLVL.

The chain carries TRBV10-1 and TRBJ1-3; D ambiguous. This CDR3 spans 12 amino acids. Between the trimmed V and J ends, which lost 2 bases and 3 bases, there was a span of 2 bases. The germline gives CDR1 WNHNN, CDR2 SYGVQD (reference sequence). This CDR3 reads CASSERGNTIYF. The CDR3 DNA follows: TGCGCCAGCAGTGAGCGTGGAAACACCATATATTTT.

The chain combines TRBV11-3 with TRBJ2-7; tentative D call: TRBD2 (5 bases). Trimming shortened V by 1 base and J by 3 bases, and 10 bases separated the two germline ends. The germline V gene has CDR1 SGHNT and CDR2 YENEEA. CDR3 length: 14 residues. The CDR3 sequence: CASSLANGDYEQYF. The CDR3 DNA is TGTGCCAGCAGCTTAGCGAACGGGGACTACGAGCAGTACTTC.

The V and J genes are TRBV30 and TRBJ1-1; D is unclear. CDR1 and CDR2 from the germline V gene are GTSNPN and SVGIG (reference sequence). The CDR3 covers 14 residues. The ends were cut back, 0 bases at V and 3 bases at J, with 11 bases in the middle. This CDR3 reads CAWSVRRGDTEAFF. DNA for the CDR3: TGTGCCTGGAGTGTAAGGCGGGGAGACACTGAAGCTTTCTTT.